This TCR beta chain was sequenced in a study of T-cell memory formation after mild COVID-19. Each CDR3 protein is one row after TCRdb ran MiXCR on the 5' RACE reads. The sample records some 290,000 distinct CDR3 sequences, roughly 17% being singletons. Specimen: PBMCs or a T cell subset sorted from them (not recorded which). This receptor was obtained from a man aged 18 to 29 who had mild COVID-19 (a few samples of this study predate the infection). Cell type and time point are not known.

CDR3 bases: TGTGCCAGTAGCTCGACATTCCAAGAGACCCAGTACTTC. This sequence encodes CASSSTFQETQYF. V usage is TRBV19 and J usage is TRBJ2-5; D is uncertain. This CDR3 comprises 13 residues. V was cut by 6 bases and J by 1 base, with 9 bases left in between. Per germline, CDR1 LNHDA and CDR2 SQIVND (reference sequence).